This T cell receptor (beta chain) was recorded in a study of T-cell reconstitution after alpha-beta-depleted transplantation in children. Study conclusions and caveats: T-cell counts and diversity at one year following transplant were attributed mainly to newly produced T cells.

Comments on this clonotype: Its antigen is undetermined.

During its preparation, the TCRbeta library received unique molecular identifiers. TCRdb passed the PCR reads through MiXCR, listing each CDR3 protein once. This table holds 700,000 to 950,000 distinct CDR3 sequences, roughly 15% found once. Looked up from germline, CDR1 is SGHVS and CDR2 is FQNEAQ. Deletions cut 2 bases from V and 0 bases from J, with 5 bases between. The CDR3 is 14 residues long. The TCR sequence derives from a male patient under 18 who had a stem cell transplant for acute lymphoblastic leukemia, so the T cells may come from the graft donor. The sample here was PBMCs, mostly from graft donor cells, taken 360 days after TCRalphabeta/CD19-depleted stem cell transplant. The rearrangement uses TRBV7-8 and TRBJ1-3; D is uncertain. The CDR3 nucleotides read TGTGCCAGCAGCTTATTCGGCTCTGGAAACACCATATATTTT. Translating gives CASSLFGSGNTIYF. The complete variable domain, with remaining parts taken from reference TRBV7-8 and TRBJ1-3, reads GAGVSQSPRYKVAKRGQDVALRCDPISGHVSLFWYQQALGQGPEFLTYFQNEAQLDKSGLPSDRFFAERPEGSVSTLKIQRTQQEDSAVYLCASSLFGSGNTIYFGEGSWLTVV.